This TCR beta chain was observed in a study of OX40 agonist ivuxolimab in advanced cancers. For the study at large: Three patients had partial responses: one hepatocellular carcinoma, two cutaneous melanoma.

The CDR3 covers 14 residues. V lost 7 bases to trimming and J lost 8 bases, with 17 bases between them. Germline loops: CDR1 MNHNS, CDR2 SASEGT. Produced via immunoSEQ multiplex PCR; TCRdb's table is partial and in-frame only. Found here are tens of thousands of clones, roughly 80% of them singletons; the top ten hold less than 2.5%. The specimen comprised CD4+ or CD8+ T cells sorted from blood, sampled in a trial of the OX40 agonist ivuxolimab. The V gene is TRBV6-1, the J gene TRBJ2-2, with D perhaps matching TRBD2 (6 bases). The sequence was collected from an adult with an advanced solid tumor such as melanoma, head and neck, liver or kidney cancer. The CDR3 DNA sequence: TGTGCCAGCACCGCTCAGCGGGTATCAGGGGAGCTGTTTTTT. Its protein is CASTAQRVSGELFF.